This TCR beta chain comes out of a study of blood T cell repertoires in COVID-19. About the research overall: Collection of acute and convalescent COVID-19 samples took place in the United States, Italy and Spain. PBMCs, B-cell-depleted T cells, or T cells provided the cDNA or gDNA that made up the material.

The cohort comprised adults aged 18 to 89 years residing in about two dozen US areas. Cohorts were determined from participant-reported clinical history. Method: immunoSEQ multiplex PCR; TCRdb's copy keeps in-frame clones and lacks some. The sample lists approximately 270,000 clones; 70% to 90% were seen once. The V gene's germline CDR1 is SGHTA and CDR2 FQGTGA. This CDR3 has 15 residues. Trimming removed 5 bases at V and 5 bases at J, with 15 bases between. The J gene is TRBJ2-2, the V gene TRBV7-3; weak D call: TRBD1 (6 bases). Sequencing was performed on PBMCs or T cells enriched from blood (not recorded which). The sequence derives from a woman aged 25-40 years with acute COVID-19. CDR3 sequence (DNA): TGTGCCAGCAGCACTGGTGGGGGCAGGACCGGGGAGCTGTTTTTT. This encodes CASSTGGGRTGELFF.